Reported below is one T cell receptor (beta chain). This entry is derived from a study of blood T cell repertoires in COVID-19. On the study more broadly: Nucleic acid was either cDNA or gDNA, and it came from T cells, B-cell-depleted T cells, or PBMCs.

Clones were sequenced by immunoSEQ multiplex PCR, and TCRdb holds only the in-frame ones, with some missing. The table lists more than 50,000 clones, just under 80% of them singletons. This CDR3 region has 18 residues. Sequencing was performed on peripheral blood. This sequence originates from a human donor in a cohort sampled during active COVID-19. The chain employs TRBV21-1 and TRBJ2-1; no check of the table's D call, TRBD2, against the DNA was made. TRBV21-1 is designated a pseudogene. This CDR3 is CASSKGYAHLFRGNEQFF. The CDR3 DNA reads as TGTGCCAGCAGCAAGGGGTACGCTCACCTGTTCCGGGGCAATGAGCAGTTCTTC.